These T cell receptor beta chains were read from a single sample in a study of glioma-infiltrating T cells after dendritic cell vaccination. Sequenced by immunoSEQ multiplex PCR; TCRdb stores in-frame clones only, minus some. The sample carries about 64,000 clones, 75% to 90% recorded once. This specimen consisted of blood, obtained before dendritic cell vaccination. These receptor sequences come from a human donor with glioblastoma. The CDR3 runs from the conserved cysteine through the conserved F or W. A D gene is named only where the DNA matches it firmly. Where a row states a size, it is once, few, many or the class of an expanded clone; other rows omit it.

NA | TRBJ2-2 | NA | TRBV28 | CASRLTGTGELFF | TGTGCCAGCAGGTTAACGGGCACCGGGGAGCTGTTTTTT
NA | TRBJ2-7 | NA | TRBV7-8 | CASSLVRTANEQYF | TGTGCCAGCAGCTTAGTTCGAACAGCCAACGAGCAGTACTTC
NA | TRBJ2-7 | NA | TRBV25-1 | CASSEQGNDEQYF | TGTGCCAGCAGTGAACAGGGGAACGACGAGCAGTACTTC
NA | TRBJ2-1 | NA | TRBV18 | CASSATSSYNEQFF | TGTGCCAGCTCAGCGACTAGCTCCTACAATGAGCAGTTCTTC
NA | TRBJ2-7 | NA | TRBV10-1 | CASSVPPRVREQYF | TGCGCCAGCAGTGTCCCCCCGAGGGTTCGCGAGCAGTACTTC
TRBD1 | TRBJ2-1 | NA | TRBV19 | CASSIDGQGAYNEQFF | TGTGCCAGTAGTATAGATGGGCAGGGGGCATACAATGAGCAGTTCTTC
TRBD1 | TRBJ2-3 | NA | TRBV13 | CASSLYRGDTQYF | TGTGCCAGCAGCTTATACAGGGGAGATACGCAGTATTTT
TRBD1 | TRBJ2-2 | NA | TRBV23-1 | CASSHQTGPNTGELFF | TGCGCCAGCAGCCATCAGACAGGGCCGAACACCGGGGAGCTGTTTTTT
NA | TRBJ1-4 | NA | TRBV28 | CATSGDFFNEKLFF | TGTGCCACGTCGGGGGATTTCTTTAATGAAAAACTGTTTTTT
TRBD1 | TRBJ2-7 | NA | TRBV5-1 | CASSLRQGESRYEQYF | TGCGCCAGCAGCTTGAGACAGGGGGAGTCGAGGTACGAGCAGTACTTC
TRBD1 | TRBJ2-3 | NA | TRBV11-2 | CASSPGTGADTQYF | TGTGCCAGCAGCCCCGGGACAGGGGCAGATACGCAGTATTTT
TRBD1 | TRBJ1-4 | NA | TRBV27 | CASTDPRQGEREKLFF | TGTGCCAGCACCGACCCGCGACAGGGGGAACGGGAAAAACTGTTTTTT
TRBD2 | TRBJ2-1 | NA | TRBV7-2 | CASSLVSGGANEQFF | TGTGCCAGCAGCTTAGTCAGCGGGGGGGCCAATGAGCAGTTCTTC
TRBD2 | TRBJ2-1 | NA | TRBV6-6 | CASIDSGGLNEQFF | TGTGCCAGCATCGATAGCGGGGGACTCAATGAGCAGTTCTTC
NA | TRBJ1-1 | NA | TRBV18 | CASSPRTGIDTEAFF | TGTGCCAGCTCACCTAGAACAGGGATCGACACTGAAGCTTTCTTT
TRBD2 | TRBJ2-1 | NA | TRBV6-1 | CASSGRLAGSNEQFF | TGTGCCAGCAGTGGGAGGCTAGCGGGTTCCAATGAGCAGTTCTTC
TRBD1 | TRBJ1-6 | few | TRBV30 | CAWTRQGNSPLHF | TGTGCCTGGACCCGACAGGGGAATTCACCCCTCCACTTT
NA | TRBJ1-2 | once | TRBV2 | CASSEETARDYGYTF | TGTGCCAGCAGTGAAGAGACAGCAAGGGACTATGGCTACACCTTC
TRBD1 | TRBJ2-7 | NA | TRBV2 | CASSEGTGGGYEQYF | TGTGCCAGCAGTGAAGGGACAGGGGGCGGGTACGAGCAGTACTTC
NA | TRBJ1-6 | NA | TRBV7-2 | CASSLAGGSGINNSPLHF | TGTGCCAGCAGCTTAGCGGGTGGTTCGGGGATTAATAATTCACCCCTCCACTTT
NA | TRBJ2-5 | few | TRBV5-1 | CASRPVGLVVVETQYF | TGCGCCAGCAGACCCGTTGGTTTAGTCGTAGTGGAGACCCAGTACTTC
TRBD1 | TRBJ2-3 | NA | TRBV5-1 | CASRRNRGRTDTQYF | TGCGCCAGTAGACGAAACAGGGGGAGGACAGATACGCAGTATTTT
NA | TRBJ2-5 | NA | TRBV18 | CASSPQTELGTQYF | TGTGCCAGCTCACCGCAGACTGAACTTGGGACCCAGTACTTC
NA | TRBJ1-2 | NA | TRBV19 | CASSTQGYGYTF | TGTGCCAGTAGTACACAGGGCTATGGCTACACCTTC
NA | TRBJ2-7 | NA | TRBV6-1 | CASSVEGYRYF | TGTGCCAGCAGTGTTGAGGGTTATCGGTACTTC
NA | TRBJ2-5 | NA | TRBV5-1 | CASSKGHFQYF | TGCGCCAGCAGCAAGGGACATTTTCAGTACTTC
TRBD1 | TRBJ2-5 | NA | TRBV5-6 | CASSSTGGETQYF | TGTGCCAGCAGCTCAACAGGGGGAGAGACCCAGTACTTC
NA | TRBJ1-4 | NA | TRBV15 | CATKLRRNNEKLFF | TGTGCCACCAAATTAAGGCGGAATAATGAAAAACTGTTTTTT
NA | TRBJ1-2 | NA | TRBV6-1 | CASSEAPGVNYGYTF | TGTGCCAGCAGTGAAGCCCCAGGGGTAAACTATGGCTACACCTTC
TRBD1 | TRBJ1-2 | NA | TRBV6-5 | CASRRQGENGYTF | TGTGCCAGCAGAAGACAGGGGGAGAATGGCTACACCTTC
NA | TRBJ2-5 | NA | TRBV5-1 | CASSLVREETQYF | TGCGCCAGCAGCTTGGTCAGGGAAGAGACCCAGTACTTC
NA | TRBJ1-6 | NA | TRBV11-2 | CASSLFEGLGLASPPLHF | TGTGCCAGCAGCTTATTCGAAGGGCTTGGACTGGCCTCCCCACCCCTCCACTTT
TRBD2 | TRBJ2-4 | NA | TRBV2 | CASSLLRSGETKNIQYF | TGTGCCAGCAGTCTTCTACGTAGCGGGGAAACCAAAAACATTCAGTACTTC
NA | TRBJ2-5 | NA | TRBV30 | CAWSVTIRETQYF | TGTGCCTGGAGTGTAACTATACGAGAGACCCAGTACTTC
NA | TRBJ1-3 | few | TRBV6-1 | CASSDQGGQGNTIYF | TGTGCCAGCAGTGACCAGGGTGGGCAAGGAAACACCATATATTTT
NA | TRBJ1-1 | NA | TRBV21-1 | CASSKAFREHQNTEAFF | TGTGCCAGCAGCAAAGCGTTCCGGGAGCACCAGAACACTGAAGCTTTCTTT
NA | TRBJ2-3 | few | TRBV7-9 | CASSFRGDTQYF | TGTGCCAGCAGCTTCCGGGGAGATACGCAGTATTTT
TRBD2 | TRBJ2-1 | NA | TRBV4-1 | CASSQVPITSGGYNEQFF | TGCGCCAGCAGCCAAGTCCCAATCACTAGCGGGGGGTACAATGAGCAGTTCTTC
NA | TRBJ1-6 | NA | TRBV28 | CASKDSLAPLHF | TGTGCCAGCAAGGACAGCCTTGCACCCCTCCACTTT
TRBD1 | TRBJ1-6 | NA | TRBV14 | CASSPRGQGHSPLHF | TGTGCCAGCAGCCCGAGGGGACAGGGACATTCACCCCTCCACTTT
TRBD1 | TRBJ1-2 | NA | TRBV6-1 | CASSEAVAGQGAGGYTF | TGTGCCAGCAGTGAGGCGGTGGCTGGACAGGGGGCCGGAGGCTACACCTTC
NA | TRBJ2-2 | NA | TRBV5-4 | CASPTQGSSTGELFF | TGTGCCAGCCCAACCCAGGGGAGTTCCACCGGGGAGCTGTTTTTT